This TCR beta chain stems from a study of CD8+CD57+ T cells in acquired aplastic anemia. Study in general: On average, sorted CD4+ and CD8+ cells gave around 3.3 ug of DNA. Healthy donors had, on average, around 11 million reads for their CD4+ cells.

For CDR3 and TCR beta VDJ profiling, genomic DNA was the template used. TCRdb independently ran MiXCR on the reads; one entry per CDR3 protein. The profile shows about 420,000 distinct CDR3 sequences, 60% to 80% of them singletons. This clonotype has a handful of counts. Its specificity is unknown. A much larger clone differs by one base, so this may be a read error. Study-level results: Significant differences in CD8+ Simpson's diversity were not observed between patients and controls. Shared by patients and controls, 25 to 35 CD8+ CDR3s were abundant in patients.

CDR3 length equals 15 residues. The germline CDR1 and CDR2 sequences are SNHLY and FYNNEI. Trimming cost V 6 bases and J 6 bases, with 17 bases left between them. The sample comprised sorted CD4+, CD8+, or CD8+CD57+ T cells (not recorded which) from PBMCs. The source is a human donor in good health, serving as a control. The chain is built from TRBV2 and TRBJ1-4; weak D call: TRBD1 (5 bases). CDR3 nucleotides: TGTGCCAGCAGCCAAGATTGGGGGACGGATGAAAAACTGTTTTTT. Amino acids: CASSQDWGTDEKLFF.